A single sample is the source of the 24 T cell receptor beta chains below, sequenced in a study of CD8+ T cells in alopecia areata. cDNA reverse transcribed from extracted RNA served as the sequencing template. Assay: immunoSEQ multiplex PCR; the TCRdb copy retains only in-frame clones and omits some. The repertoire holds approximately 130,000 clones, with about 46% as singletons. Sequences were obtained from NKG2D-low CD8+ T cells sorted from blood. These receptors all stem from a human donor with alopecia areata.

V usage is TRBV7-2 and J usage is TRBJ2-5; D perhaps matches TRBD2 (5 bases). CDR3 length: 15 residues. In germline, CDR1 is SGHTA, CDR2 FQGNSA. V lost 1 base and J lost 0, with 9 bases in between. In DNA form, the CDR3 reads TGTGCCAGCAGCTTAGGGGAGATGTACCAAGAGACCCAGTACTTC. Amino acids: CASSLGEMYQETQYF.

This clone was recorded a few times. J is TRBJ2-1 and V is TRBV29-1, with D possibly being TRBD1 or TRBD2 (6 bases each). Germline CDR1 and CDR2: SQVTM and ANQGSEA. The germline V and J ends were trimmed by 4 bases and 3 bases, with 13 bases remaining between them. This CDR3 has 14 residues. As DNA, the CDR3 is TGCAGCGTTGGATCGGAGGGGGTCTACAATGAGCAGTTCTTC. This gives the protein CSVGSEGVYNEQFF.

The chain recombines TRBV5-6 with TRBJ2-7; D not resolved. The CDR3 has 12 residues. The V end was cut by 1 base, the J end by 6 bases, with 8 bases between. Germline loops: CDR1 SGHDT, CDR2 YYEEEE. This chain's CDR3 is CASSLKAVEQYF. The CDR3 DNA reads as TGTGCCAGCAGCTTGAAGGCCGTCGAGCAGTACTTC.

The V and J genes are TRBV29-1 and TRBJ2-4, with D possibly matching TRBD2 (6 bases). CDR1 and CDR2 from the germline V gene are SQVTM and ANQGSEA. The CDR3 has 15 amino acids. V lost 1 base and J lost 7, with 17 bases in between. The CDR3 region has the DNA TGCAGCGTTGAAGCGACTAGTACGACAACTAACATTCAGTACTTC. Translated: CSVEATSTTTNIQYF.

The chain carries TRBV15 and TRBJ2-3; 7 bases line up with TRBD2. The V and J ends lost 3 bases and 2 bases, in that order; junction bases with no gene match: 5. In germline, CDR1 is LNHNV, CDR2 YYDKDF (reference sequence). This CDR3 spans 15 amino acids. For the CDR3, the DNA is TGTGCCACCAGCAGTGAGCGGGACTACACAGATACGCAGTATTTT. It is translated as CATSSERDYTDTQYF.

Only a few counts were recorded for this clone. The rearrangement joins TRBV28 to TRBJ2-5, with 9 bases identical to TRBD2. The junction had 7 bases not matched to a gene; V was cut back by 5 bases and J by 3 bases. This CDR3 is 15 amino acids long. Looked up from germline, CDR1 is MDHEN and CDR2 is SYDVKM. Written as DNA, the CDR3 is TGTGCCAGCAGTCCCCGGACTAGCGTAGAAGAGACCCAGTACTTC. Translating it yields CASSPRTSVEETQYF.

The rearrangement links TRBV29-1 to TRBJ2-7; no clear D. Deletions cut 0 bases from V and 11 bases from J, with 11 bases between. CDR1 and CDR2 from the germline V gene are SQVTM and ANQGSEA. The CDR3 totals 11 residues. Written as DNA, the CDR3 is TGCAGCGTTGAAGATTGGGTTGGGGAGTACTTC. This codes for CSVEDWVGEYF.

The table lists this clone with a count of one. The rearrangement links TRBV9 to TRBJ2-2; D is possibly TRBD1 or TRBD2 (5 bases each). The CDR3 consists of 14 residues. Germline CDR1 SGDLS, CDR2 YYNGEE. The germline V and J ends were trimmed by 4 bases and 2 bases, with 9 bases remaining between them. The CDR3 sequence: CASSMGVNTGELFF. CDR3 DNA sequence: TGTGCCAGCAGCATGGGGGTAAACACCGGGGAGCTGTTTTTT.

The chain recombines TRBV20-1 with TRBJ2-4; D tentatively reads TRBD1 or TRBD2 (5 bases each). The CDR3 runs 11 residues. Germline CDR1 is DFQATT and CDR2 is SNEGSKA (reference sequence). Trimming stripped 4 bases from V and 9 bases from J, with 10 bases between. The DNA of the CDR3 is TGCAGTGCTACCAAAGGGACCATTCAGTACTTC. Translation: CSATKGTIQYF.

The CDR3 is CASSARDRTQYF. The CDR3 bases are TGTGCCAGCAGTGCCCGGGACAGGACGCAGTATTTT. The chain couples TRBV25-1 to TRBJ2-3; 8 bases align to TRBD1. Germline V gives CDR1 MGHDK, CDR2 SYGVNS. The CDR3 runs to 12 residues. J lost 9 bases, V lost 4 bases, and 3 bases had no gene match.

This rearrangement joins TRBV18 to TRBJ2-7; D possibly matches TRBD1 or TRBD2 (5 bases each). The germline gives CDR1 KGHSH, CDR2 LQKENI. CDR3 length: 14 residues. V lost 4 bases, J lost 2 bases, and 12 bases lay in between. The CDR3 is CASSRLRGPYEQYF. The CDR3 nucleotides are TGTGCCAGCTCACGTCTAAGGGGACCCTACGAGCAGTACTTC.

This clone was recorded a few times. V is TRBV30 and J is TRBJ2-3; no definite D call. Germline-derived CDR1 and CDR2 are GTSNPN and SVGIG (reference sequence). The CDR3 consists of 11 residues. With 5 bases removed from V and 2 bases from J, the gap between germline ends came to 5 bases. The CDR3 DNA follows: TGTGCCTGGGAGTACACAGATACGCAGTATTTT. Translation gives CAWEYTDTQYF. Based on the CDR3 plus reference TRBV30 and TRBJ2-3, the full variable domain is SQTIHQWPATLVQPVGSPLSLECTVEGTSNPNLYWYRQAAGRGLQLLFYSVGIGQISSEVPQNLSASRPQDRQFILSSKKLLLSDSGFYLCAWEYTDTQYFGPGTRLTVL.

Here the CDR3 DNA reads TGCAGCGTGGAGGTGCTAAATGAGCAGTTCTTC. Translated, it gives CSVEVLNEQFF. V usage is TRBV29-1 and J usage is TRBJ2-1; perhaps TRBD2 as D (5 bases). Germline CDR1 and CDR2: SQVTM and ANQGSEA. Trimming left V 6 bases short and J 7 bases short, with 10 bases between. The CDR3 spans 11 residues.

V usage is TRBV28 and J usage is TRBJ2-7, with 7 bases matching TRBD2. V lost 6 bases, J lost 1 base, and 6 bases stayed unmatched. The germline gives CDR1 MDHEN, CDR2 SYDVKM. This CDR3 is built from 14 residues. The DNA for the CDR3 is TGTGCCAGCAGAACCGTGGGGGGGTCCTACGAGCAGTACTTC. It yields the protein CASRTVGGSYEQYF. Based on the CDR3 plus reference TRBV28 and TRBJ2-7, the full variable domain is DVKVTQSSRYLVKRTGEKVFLECVQDMDHENMFWYRQDPGLGLRLIYFSYDVKMKEKGDIPEGYSVSREKKERFSLILESASTNQTSMYLCASRTVGGSYEQYFGPGTRLTVT.

This clone was counted only a few times. The chain recombines TRBV28 with TRBJ2-5, with D perhaps matching TRBD2 (6 bases). The germline CDR1 and CDR2 sequences are MDHEN and SYDVKM. V was pared by 7 bases and J by 5 bases, with 14 bases between. The CDR3 has 13 residues. Here the CDR3 reads CASTPWGRETQYF. The DNA for the CDR3 is TGTGCCAGCACCCCGTGGGGGAGGGAGACCCAGTACTTC.

This clone occurred a few times. The J gene is TRBJ1-5, the V gene TRBV28; D gene unclear. Trimming left V 4 bases short and J 0 bases short, with 10 bases between. Germline loops: CDR1 MDHEN, CDR2 SYDVKM. The CDR3 sequence is 15 residues long. DNA for the CDR3: TGTGCCAGCAGTTCTCTTCTAAATAGCAATCAGCCCCAGCATTTT. It encodes CASSSLLNSNQPQHF.

This chain uses TRBV29-1 with TRBJ2-1; 10 positions agree with TRBD2. V was pared by 7 bases and J by 0 bases, with 6 bases of the junction left unmatched. The CDR3 length is 15 residues. Germline CDR1 and CDR2: SQVTM and ANQGSEA. DNA for the CDR3: TGCAGCGGGTTAGCGGGGGGAAGCTCCTACAATGAGCAGTTCTTC. It specifies CSGLAGGSSYNEQFF.

This clone was detected a few times. The chain has TRBV29-1 and TRBJ1-4; 8 positions match TRBD1. This CDR3 has 13 residues. Germline assignment: CDR1 SQVTM and CDR2 ANQGSEA. V lost 7 bases to trimming and J lost 12 bases; unmatched junction nucleotides: 13. The CDR3, as DNA: TGCAGCGGGACAGGGCCCGGCACGGGAGAACTGTTTTTT. Residues: CSGTGPGTGELFF.

The chain carries TRBV9 and TRBJ2-3; D unresolved. The CDR3 is 16 residues long. Germline values: CDR1 SGDLS, CDR2 YYNGEE. V was shortened by 0 bases and J by 6 bases, with 17 bases between the two germline ends. CDR3 nucleotides: TGTGCCAGCAGCGTAGGAGTATACTACCAGGCGGATACGCAGTATTTT. Its translation: CASSVGVYYQADTQYF.

V usage is TRBV29-1 and J usage is TRBJ2-7; TRBD1 aligns across 8 bases. The CDR3 has 14 amino acids. Germline CDR1 and CDR2: SQVTM and ANQGSEA. V was clipped by 4 bases and J by 3 bases; unmatched bases: 8. CDR3 loop: CSVGGGDRRYEQYF. CDR3 nucleotide sequence: TGCAGCGTTGGGGGTGGGGACAGGCGCTACGAGCAGTACTTC.

This clone occurred a few times. The chain has TRBV10-3 and TRBJ2-2; perhaps TRBD2 as D (6 bases). This CDR3 is 15 amino acids long. Germline-derived CDR1 and CDR2 are ENHRY and SYGVKD. The germline V and J ends were trimmed by 6 bases and 5 bases, with 16 bases remaining between them. The CDR3 sequence: CAIRERAEMTGELFF. In DNA, the CDR3 is TGTGCCATCAGGGAGCGGGCCGAGATGACCGGGGAGCTGTTTTTT.

The V gene is TRBV9, the J gene TRBJ2-1; D unclear. Trimming shortened V by 0 bases and J by 8 bases, and 9 bases separated the two germline ends. Germline CDR1 SGDLS, CDR2 YYNGEE. The CDR3 sequence is 13 residues long. CDR3 nucleotides: TGTGCCAGCAGCGTAGACAGTAGCCATGAGCAGTTCTTC. As protein: CASSVDSSHEQFF. The full variable domain, with the rest looked up from reference TRBV9 and TRBJ2-1, is DSGVTQTPKHLITATGQRVTLRCSPRSGDLSVYWYQQSLDQGLQFLIQYYNGEERAKGNILERFSAQQFPDLHSELNLSSLELGDSALYFCASSVDSSHEQFFGPGTRLTVL.

This clone came up a few times. The V call is TRBV28, the J call TRBJ2-3, with D unresolved. Germline CDR1 reads MDHEN; CDR2 reads SYDVKM. The CDR3 contains 17 residues. Trimming cost V 3 bases and J 1 base, with 17 bases left between them. The CDR3: CASSLGLRALGTDTQYF. As DNA, the CDR3 is TGTGCCAGCAGTTTGGGTCTTCGGGCTCTCGGCACAGATACGCAGTATTTT.

This clone has just a few counts. The chain recombines TRBV7-9 with TRBJ2-1, with D maybe TRBD1 (6 bases). With 1 base removed from V and 4 bases from J, the gap between germline ends came to 14 bases. The CDR3 runs to 16 residues. Per the germline V gene, CDR1 is SEHNR and CDR2 is FQNEAQ (reference sequence). CDR3 sequence (DNA): TGTGCCAGCAGCTTAGGTCAGGGGCCGGCGTACAATGAGCAGTTCTTC. This codes for CASSLGQGPAYNEQFF.